This TCR beta chain was observed in a study of memory CD4+ T cells and cytomegalovirus serostatus. Germline CDR1 KGHSH, CDR2 LQKENI. This CDR3 is built from 11 residues. V was shortened by 6 bases and J by 4 bases, with 6 bases between the two germline ends. The sort gate was single viable CD3+CD4+CD8-CD45RO+ cells for memory CD4+ T cells. Positive selection with CD4 microbeads enriched total CD4+ T cells. Clones were read by immunoSEQ multiplex PCR, and TCRdb kept only the in-frame ones, dropping some. The sample contains 25,000 to 30,000 clones, about 70% of which appear only once. Turning to this clone: Its antigen is currently unknown. Other DNA variants within this sample encode the same CDR3.

The study, taken as a whole, reports: CMV serostatus prediction reached median AUC approximately 0.95, or 0.91 with US-trained model. CD4+ memory repertoires contained about 40% of the roughly 150 reported CMV TCRbeta sequences.

The source material was memory CD4+ T cells from blood. V is TRBV18 and J is TRBJ2-5, with D unclear. This TCR was sampled from an adult in good health and CMV-seronegative. The DNA for the CDR3 is TGTGCCAGCTCCTCCGGAGAGACCCAGTACTTC. Its translation is CASSSGETQYF. The full variable domain, with the rest looked up from reference TRBV18 and TRBJ2-5, is NAGVMQNPRHLVRRRGQEARLRCSPMKGHSHVYWYRQLPEEGLKFMVYLQKENIIDESGMPKERFSAEFPKEGPSILRIQQVVRGDSAAYFCASSSGETQYFGPGTRLLVL.